Listed below are T cell receptor beta chains from one sample, sequenced in a study of CD4 T cell repertoires in COVID-19. Measured with immunoSEQ multiplex PCR; TCRdb has only the in-frame clones, and not every one. The data contain fewer than 25,000 clones, nearly 95% of them seen just once; the ten biggest clones take up under 0.8%. The source was circulating follicular helper CD4+ T cells (cTfh) from blood, collected before the COVID-19 pandemic. The receptors derive from a human donor who had COVID-19. Each CDR3 is given with its conserved first and last residue. A D gene is named only where the DNA matches it firmly. Clone sizes are given selectively: once, few, many, or a class where the clone is expanded.

CDR3 length	V gene	J gene	clone size	D gene	CDR3 DNA	CDR3 protein
15	TRBV19	TRBJ1-4	.	.	TGTGCCAGTAGCCCGAGGGCGGGGGCTAATGAAAAACTGTTTTTT	CASSPRAGANEKLFF
19	TRBV4-1	TRBJ2-3	.	.	TGCGCCAGCAGCCTACTCGGGAGGGACAGCGGGGTTTCCACAGATACGCAGTATTTT	CASSLLGRDSGVSTDTQYF
13	TRBV6-1	TRBJ2-6	once	TRBD1	TGTGCCAGCAGAAACAGGGGAGCCAACGTCCTGACTTTC	CASRNRGANVLTF
13	TRBV7-6	TRBJ1-2	once	.	TGTGCCAGCAGCTTAGCGGACGGAGGGGGCTACACCTTC	CASSLADGGGYTF
17	TRBV7-8	TRBJ1-5	.	TRBD1	TGTGCCAGCAGCAAGGGACAGGGAATTGGAGGAAGACAGCCCCAGCATTTT	CASSKGQGIGGRQPQHF
11	TRBV20-1	TRBJ1-1	.	.	TGCAGTGTTGGGAGGCACACTGAAGCTTTCTTT	CSVGRHTEAFF
10	TRBV20-1	TRBJ2-3	once	.	TGCAGTGCTAGAGATATTACGCAGTATTTT	CSARDITQYF
17	TRBV5-1	TRBJ2-6	.	TRBD1	TGCGCCAGCAGCTCCGGACAGGACGCCTCTGGGGCCAACGTCCTGACTTTC	CASSSGQDASGANVLTF
11	TRBV6-9	TRBJ2-3	.	TRBD2	TGTGGTAGCGGGAGGACAGATACGCAGTATTTT	CGSGRTDTQYF
14	TRBV30	TRBJ1-5	once	.	TGTGCCTGGAGTGAAAGCCTAAACAATCAGCCCCAGCATTTT	CAWSESLNNQPQHF
15	TRBV28	TRBJ2-7	.	TRBD1	TGTGCCAGCAGTTCCCCGGGACAGGGGGCCCACGAGCAGTACTTC	CASSSPGQGAHEQYF
12	TRBV19	TRBJ2-3	.	.	TGTGCCAGTAGCGGGAGTTCAGATACGCAGTATTTT	CASSGSSDTQYF
15	TRBV10-3	TRBJ2-7	.	.	TGTGCCATCAGTGAGGGGCTGGGGCCCTCCTACGAGCAGTACTTC	CAISEGLGPSYEQYF
15	TRBV11-2	TRBJ1-1	.	TRBD1	TGTGCCAGCAGCCCGAGACAGGGGCTGAACACTGAAGCTTTCTTT	CASSPRQGLNTEAFF
14	TRBV5-1	TRBJ1-5	.	.	TGCGCCAGCAGCTTGGGGAGGGATGATGGGCCCCAGCATTTT	CASSLGRDDGPQHF
11	TRBV14	TRBJ2-2	.	.	TGTGCCAGCAGCCAACCCAGGGAGCTGTTTTTT	CASSQPRELFF
15	TRBV28	TRBJ1-5	.	.	TGTGCCAGCAGCCAATCAGGGGTCGGCAATCAGCCCCAGCATTTT	CASSQSGVGNQPQHF
13	TRBV28	TRBJ2-7	.	TRBD2	TGTGCCACCCGGGAGCGGGAGGCGGCTGAGCAGTACTTC	CATREREAAEQYF
15	TRBV6-5	TRBJ1-4	.	TRBD1	TGTGCCAGCAGTTACGGAGCAGGGGGTAATGAAAAACTGTTTTTT	CASSYGAGGNEKLFF
13	TRBV11-2	TRBJ2-5	.	.	TGTGCCAGCAGCTTCGCAGGGGCAGAGACCCAGTACTTC	CASSFAGAETQYF
15	TRBV28	TRBJ2-7	.	.	TGTGCCAGCAGTTTAACAGGTCGGAGCTCCTACGAGCAGTACTTC	CASSLTGRSSYEQYF
15	TRBV6-5	TRBJ1-3	.	.	TGTGCCAGCAGTTCCGGGGTTCACTCTGGAAACACCATATATTTT	CASSSGVHSGNTIYF
18	TRBV18	TRBJ2-6	.	.	TGTGCCAGCTCATCAAGATCAGCGGGCTCCTCTGGGGCCAACGTCCTGACTTTC	CASSSRSAGSSGANVLTF
13	TRBV2	TRBJ2-5	.	.	TGTGCCAGCAGTGTAGGGGCCGGGGAGACCCAGTACTTC	CASSVGAGETQYF
15	TRBV7-9	TRBJ1-5	once	.	TGTGCCAGCAGCAGGGGGGGAGGGAGCAATCAGCCCCAGCATTTT	CASSRGGGSNQPQHF
11	TRBV30	TRBJ2-7	.	.	TGTGCCTCAGGACAGGCGGGGGAGCAGTACTTC	CASGQAGEQYF
12	TRBV2	TRBJ1-1	once	.	TGTGCCAGCAGTCCTCCGAGTTCGGGGGCTTTCTTT	CASSPPSSGAFF
14	TRBV25-1	TRBJ2-7	.	TRBD2	TGTGCCAGCAGTGAACCCCGAAACGGGGGGGAGCAGTACTTC	CASSEPRNGGEQYF
15	TRBV19	TRBJ2-1	once	TRBD2	TGTGCCAGTCTCTCTAGCGGGGGAGCCTACAATGAGCAGTTCTTC	CASLSSGGAYNEQFF
16	TRBV18	TRBJ1-1	.	.	TGTGCCAGCTCATCCTATGGTCCCAATCTGAACACTGAAGCTTTCTTT	CASSSYGPNLNTEAFF
14	TRBV5-5	TRBJ1-2	.	TRBD1	TGTGCCAGCAGCTTAACGGGACAGCCGTCTTTCTACACCTTC	CASSLTGQPSFYTF
14	TRBV19	TRBJ1-4	.	.	TGTGCCAGTATAGGACGGGAGGGAGTTGAAAAACTGTTTTTT	CASIGREGVEKLFF
14	TRBV27	TRBJ1-1	.	.	TGTGCCAGCAGTTTGGAGGGGACTAGGGCTGAAGCTTTCTTT	CASSLEGTRAEAFF
15	TRBV2	TRBJ1-2	.	.	TGTGCCAGCAGTGCGGACGGGGGATGGAACTATGGCTACACCTTC	CASSADGGWNYGYTF
19	TRBV4-1	TRBJ2-4	.	TRBD1	TGCGCCAGCAGCCAAGATCTAAGTCAGGGGGCAGGGGCCAAAAACATTCAGTACTTC	CASSQDLSQGAGAKNIQYF
14	TRBV5-1	TRBJ1-1	.	TRBD1	TGCGCCAGCAGCGTCGACAGGGGGGGCACTGAAGCTTTCTTT	CASSVDRGGTEAFF
12	TRBV19	TRBJ1-4	.	.	TGTGCCAGTACAGGCGACTACGGGGAACTGTTTTTT	CASTGDYGELFF
16	TRBV7-3	TRBJ2-2	.	.	TGTGCCAGCAGCTTAAAGGGCAGGGCGAACACCGGGGAGCTGTTTTTT	CASSLKGRANTGELFF
15	TRBV6-5	TRBJ1-1	.	TRBD1	TGTGCCAGCAGACCGACAGGGGAGGTGAGCACTGAAGCTTTCTTT	CASRPTGEVSTEAFF
16	TRBV18	TRBJ2-7	once	TRBD2	TGTGCCAGCTCACCTGGCCTAGCGGGGGTGACCTACGAGCAGTACTTC	CASSPGLAGVTYEQYF
12	TRBV6-1	TRBJ1-1	.	.	TGTGCCAGCAGTAGAAGAGGGACTGAAGCTTTCTTT	CASSRRGTEAFF